This TCR beta chain derives from a study of identical twins. The study's findings and limits: Sharing of beta out-of-frame sequences by twins showed a weaker excess.

After template switching added a universal primer site, the resulting cDNA carried unique molecular identifiers. TCRdb passed the 5' RACE reads through MiXCR, listing each CDR3 protein once. The repertoire consists of around 670,000 distinct CDR3 sequences, with over 5% occurring once and the leading ten covering 1.5% to 2%. The trim removed 5 bases at V and 7 bases at J, leaving 6 bases unmatched. The germline V gene has CDR1 DFQATT and CDR2 SNEGSKA (reference sequence). The CDR3 runs to 15 residues. This clonotype has a handful of counts. Its antigen remains unidentified. The chain couples TRBV20-1 to TRBJ2-1, with 15 nucleotides matching TRBD2. The sequence was obtained from a man aged 18 to 30 in good health. Source material: naive T cells sorted from blood. The CDR3 region has the DNA TGCAGTGCTTTCTTCGGGACTAGCGGGAGGAATGAGCAGTTCTTC. Protein: CSAFFGTSGRNEQFF.